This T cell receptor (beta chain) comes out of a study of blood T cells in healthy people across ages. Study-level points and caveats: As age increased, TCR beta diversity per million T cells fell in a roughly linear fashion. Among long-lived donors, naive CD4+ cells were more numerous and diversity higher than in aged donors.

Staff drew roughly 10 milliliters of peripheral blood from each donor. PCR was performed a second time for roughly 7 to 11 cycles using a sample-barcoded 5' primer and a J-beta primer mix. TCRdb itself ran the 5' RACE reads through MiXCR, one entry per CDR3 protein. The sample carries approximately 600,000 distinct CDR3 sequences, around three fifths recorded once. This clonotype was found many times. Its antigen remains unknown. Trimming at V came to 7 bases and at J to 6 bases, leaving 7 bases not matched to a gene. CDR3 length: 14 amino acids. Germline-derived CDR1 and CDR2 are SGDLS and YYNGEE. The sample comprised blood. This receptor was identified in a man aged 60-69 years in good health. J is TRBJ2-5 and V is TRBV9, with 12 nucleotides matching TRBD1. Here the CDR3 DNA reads TGTGCCAGCGGCGGGACAGGGGGCTTACAGACCCAGTACTTC. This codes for CASGGTGGLQTQYF.